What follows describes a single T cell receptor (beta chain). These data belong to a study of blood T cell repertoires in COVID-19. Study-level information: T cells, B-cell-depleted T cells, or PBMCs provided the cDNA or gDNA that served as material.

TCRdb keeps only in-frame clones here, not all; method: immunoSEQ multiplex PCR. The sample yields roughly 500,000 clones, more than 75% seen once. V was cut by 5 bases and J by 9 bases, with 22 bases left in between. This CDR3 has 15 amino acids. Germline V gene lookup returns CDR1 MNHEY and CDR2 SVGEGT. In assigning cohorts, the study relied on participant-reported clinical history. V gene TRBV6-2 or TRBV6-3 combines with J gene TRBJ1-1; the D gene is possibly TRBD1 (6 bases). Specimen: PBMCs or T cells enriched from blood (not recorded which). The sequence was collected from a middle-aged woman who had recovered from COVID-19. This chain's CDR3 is CASSRPGTTRGKAFF. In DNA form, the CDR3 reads TGTGCCAGCAGTCGACCCGGGACAACAAGAGGGAAAGCTTTCTTT.